A single sample is the source of the 19 T cell receptor beta chains below, sequenced in a study of shared clonotypes between healthy human individuals. Data came from immunoSEQ multiplex PCR; TCRdb stores just in-frame clones and leaves some out. The repertoire holds some 1.5 million clones, with about 98% as singletons. Sequencing input: naive CD4+ T cells sorted from blood. The subset is: CD45RA+ positively selected. Receptors originate from a man aged 25-45 years in good health.

This chain joins TRBV2 and TRBJ2-5, with 9 bases fitting TRBD2. Germline CDR1 and CDR2: SNHLY and FYNNEI. The CDR3 is 14 amino acids. J gave up 5 bases and V 6 bases, and 7 bases lay outside the gene matches. The CDR3 nucleotides read TGTGCCAGCAGCGGGGGACTAGCTTTGGAGACCCAGTACTTC. This gives the protein CASSGGLALETQYF.

The V gene is TRBV6-5, the J gene TRBJ2-2; TRBD1 matches at 9 bases. J lost 3 bases, V lost 4 bases, and 6 bases had no gene match. Germline values: CDR1 MNHEY, CDR2 SVGAGI. The CDR3 is 16 amino acids. CDR3 coding DNA: TGTGCCAGCAGTTTGAGGACAGGGGTGGACACCGGGGAGCTGTTTTTT. This encodes CASSLRTGVDTGELFF.

J is TRBJ2-5 and V is TRBV11-2; D might be TRBD1 (5 bases). CDR1 is SGHAT, CDR2 FQNNGV, per germline. CDR3 length equals 12 residues. Trimming took off 3 bases at V and 3 bases at J, with 5 bases between the two ends. As DNA, the CDR3 is TGTGCCAGCAGCTTGACAGAAGAGACCCAGTACTTC. Amino acids: CASSLTEETQYF.

The chain links TRBV7-2 to TRBJ1-2, with D perhaps TRBD1 (5 bases). Trimming stripped 5 bases from V and 1 base from J, with 11 bases between. The V gene's germline CDR1 is SGHTA and CDR2 FQGNSA. The CDR3 runs to 14 residues. The CDR3 nucleotides are TGTGCCAGCAGCCCCAGGGTCGGTAACTATGGCTACACCTTC. It encodes CASSPRVGNYGYTF.

The V and J genes are TRBV2 and TRBJ2-3, with 10 bases aligning to TRBD2. Per the germline V gene, CDR1 is SNHLY and CDR2 is FYNNEI. V was clipped by 7 bases and J by 2 bases; unmatched bases: 9. The CDR3 is 16 amino acids. The CDR3 protein is CASTPGLAGVTDTQYF. The CDR3 DNA follows: TGTGCCAGCACCCCCGGGCTAGCGGGAGTCACAGATACGCAGTATTTT.

V is TRBV5-8 and J is TRBJ2-7; the match to TRBD2 covers 13 bases. The CDR3 spans 15 residues. J gave up 5 bases and V 5 bases, and 7 bases lay outside the gene matches. Germline CDR1 reads SGHTS; CDR2 reads YDEGEE. This CDR3 reads CASRSLAGGPHEQYF. The CDR3 nucleotides read TGTGCCAGCAGGTCACTAGCGGGAGGGCCCCACGAGCAGTACTTC.

This clone was picked up one time. The rearrangement uses TRBV7-8 and TRBJ1-5, with unresolved D. CDR1 is SGHVS and CDR2 is FQNEAQ in the germline V gene. This CDR3 contains 15 residues. Trimming stripped 5 bases from V and 1 base from J, with 12 bases between. The CDR3 region has the DNA TGTGCCAGCAGCGGACGGGAGCAAAGCAATCAGCCCCAGCATTTT. Translated: CASSGREQSNQPQHF. The variable domain in full, with the rest retrieved from reference TRBV7-8 and TRBJ1-5, is GAGVSQSPRYKVAKRGQDVALRCDPISGHVSLFWYQQALGQGPEFLTYFQNEAQLDKSGLPSDRFFAERPEGSVSTLKIQRTQQEDSAVYLCASSGREQSNQPQHFGDGTRLSIL.

The V and J genes are TRBV5-1 and TRBJ2-7, with D perhaps TRBD2 (6 bases). V was shortened by 3 bases and J by 2 bases, with 21 bases between the two germline ends. Looked up from germline, CDR1 is SGHRS and CDR2 is YFSETQ. This CDR3 is built from 17 residues. The CDR3 loop reads CASSSTRGGVSAYEQYF. The CDR3 DNA is TGCGCCAGCAGCTCGACACGGGGCGGGGTTTCCGCCTACGAGCAGTACTTC.

The gene calls are TRBV19 and TRBJ2-3; D uncertain. Trimming took off 1 base at V and 5 bases at J, with 7 bases between the two ends. Germline V lookup: CDR1 LNHDA, CDR2 SQIVND (reference sequence). The CDR3 has 13 amino acids. The CDR3 is CASSIATEDTQYF. The CDR3 DNA sequence: TGTGCCAGTAGTATAGCGACGGAAGATACGCAGTATTTT.

This chain connects TRBV6-5 to TRBJ2-1; D may be TRBD1 or TRBD2 (7 bases each). V shed 10 bases and J shed 2 bases, with 18 bases lying between them. The germline gives CDR1 MNHEY, CDR2 SVGAGI. The CDR3 sequence is 15 residues long. CDR3 in DNA: TGTGCCACCAGGGGGGGGGATGGTACCTACAATGAGCAGTTCTTC. Its protein is CATRGGDGTYNEQFF.

V is TRBV19 and J is TRBJ1-2; D is unresolved. Germline CDR1 is LNHDA and CDR2 is SQIVND (reference sequence). The V end was cut by 4 bases, the J end by 2 bases, with 11 bases between. This CDR3 contains 14 residues. CDR3 sequence: CASSKRTANYGYTF. CDR3 DNA sequence: TGTGCCAGTAGTAAGCGGACCGCAAACTATGGCTACACCTTC. The entire variable domain, with the rest obtained from reference TRBV19 and TRBJ1-2, is as follows: DGGITQSPKYLFRKEGQNVTLSCEQNLNHDAMYWYRQDPGQGLRLIYYSQIVNDFQKGDIAEGYSVSREKKESFPLTVTSAQKNPTAFYLCASSKRTANYGYTFGSGTRLTVV.

The chain recombines TRBV5-4 with TRBJ2-3; 7 nucleotides align to TRBD1. This CDR3 is built from 15 residues. V shed 4 bases, J shed 2 bases, and the junction held 7 bases outside the gene matches. The germline V gene encodes CDR1 SGHNT and CDR2 YYREEE (reference sequence). The CDR3 DNA is TGTGCCAGCAGCCCCCCGACAGGGCCCACAGATACGCAGTATTTT. Amino acid sequence: CASSPPTGPTDTQYF.

The chain employs TRBV18 and TRBJ1-1, with TRBD1 matching over 8 bases. The germline gives CDR1 KGHSH, CDR2 LQKENI. Germline trimming cut 5 bases from V and 4 bases from J; bases unmatched to any gene: 6. This CDR3 spans 14 amino acids. The CDR3 spells CASSSTDRATEAFF. CDR3 DNA sequence: TGTGCCAGCTCATCCACGGACAGGGCCACTGAAGCTTTCTTT.

This chain connects TRBV18 to TRBJ2-5; D is unclear. Germline V lookup: CDR1 KGHSH, CDR2 LQKENI. V was clipped by 4 bases and J by 2 bases, with 17 bases between them. This CDR3 has 16 amino acids. CDR3 residues: CASSLSTIGKQETQYF. CDR3 in DNA: TGTGCCAGCTCACTCTCCACGATCGGAAAGCAAGAGACCCAGTACTTC.

The chain couples TRBV29-1 to TRBJ2-1; tentatively, D is TRBD1 (5 bases). Germline-derived CDR1 and CDR2 are SQVTM and ANQGSEA. This CDR3 spans 14 amino acids. Trimming took off 3 bases at V and 0 bases at J, with 9 bases between the two ends. CDR3 protein: CSVDVRGSYNEQFF. CDR3 DNA: TGCAGCGTTGATGTAAGGGGCTCCTACAATGAGCAGTTCTTC.

The chain recombines TRBV7-2 with TRBJ2-3, with 10 bases identical to TRBD2. V was clipped by 1 base and J by 2 bases; unmatched bases: 6. The length of the CDR3 is 17 residues. CDR1 and CDR2 from the germline V gene are SGHTA and FQGNSA. CDR3 in DNA: TGTGCCAGCAGCTTAGGCGGAGCGGGAGGGTTCACAGATACGCAGTATTTT. It translates to CASSLGGAGGFTDTQYF.

The chain couples TRBV5-1 to TRBJ2-7; 9 bases agree with TRBD1. V shed 0 bases, J shed 6 bases, and the junction held 4 bases outside the gene matches. Per the germline V gene, CDR1 is SGHRS and CDR2 is YFSETQ. CDR3 length: 14 residues. CDR3 bases: TGCGCCAGCAGCTTGGGGGACAGGGCGGGCGAGCAGTACTTC. Translated: CASSLGDRAGEQYF. The full variable domain, completed using reference TRBV5-1 and TRBJ2-7, is KAGVTQTPRYLIKTRGQQVTLSCSPISGHRSVSWYQQTPGQGLQFLFEYFSETQRNKGNFPGRFSGRQFSNSRSEMNVSTLELGDSALYLCASSLGDRAGEQYFGPGTRLTVT.

V and J are TRBV19 and TRBJ2-3; no reliable D call. CDR3 size: 16 residues. Germline CDR1 and CDR2: LNHDA and SQIVND (reference sequence). The V end lost 3 bases, the J end lost 4 bases, and 17 bases lay between the germline ends. Here the CDR3 reads CASSIFRATAADTQYF. CDR3 nucleotide sequence: TGTGCCAGTAGTATTTTTAGGGCAACGGCGGCAGATACGCAGTATTTT.

V is TRBV18 and J is TRBJ1-1; D remains unclear. Trimming left V 1 base short and J 6 bases short, with 12 bases between. The germline V gene encodes CDR1 KGHSH and CDR2 LQKENI. The CDR3 is 14 residues long. In nucleotides, the CDR3 is TGTGCCAGCTCACCACAGATCCGGGTCCCTGAAGCTTTCTTT. This sequence encodes CASSPQIRVPEAFF.